Shown below are 11 T cell receptor beta chains from a single sample sequenced in a study of regulatory T cells in long-lasting Graves disease. Libraries of TCR beta came from iRepertoire HTBI primers plus Arm-PCR of CDR3 regions. TCRdb analysed the multiplex PCR reads with MiXCR anew, one entry per CDR3 protein. The data show approximately 540,000 distinct CDR3 sequences, with 12% seen just once and almost 9% held by the top ten. The time point here: newly diagnosed GD, antithyroid drugs for less than 3 months. The TCR library used RNA extracted from PBMCs. These data also featured in a second study, about T cells in Graves' hyperthyroidism and ophthalmopathy.

The sample was peripheral blood mononuclear cells (PBMCs), taken at new diagnosis, from a patient treated with antithyroid drugs. The receptors derive from a woman in her twenties or thirties with Graves disease.

This clonotype appeared many times. The chain joins TRBV14 to TRBJ2-5; 14 nucleotides agree with TRBD2. Germline CDR1 is SGHDN and CDR2 is FVKESK. Unmatched junction bases numbered 22, after V lost 4 bases and J lost 9 bases. The CDR3 loop spans 20 amino acids. The CDR3 bases are TGTGCCAGCAGCCCAAAGGATCAGGAGCGGGGACTAGCGGGAGTGGGGGCCCAGTACTTC. Encoded protein: CASSPKDQERGLAGVGAQYF.

This clonotype was recorded many times. The V gene is TRBV5-1, the J gene TRBJ1-2; D might be TRBD1 (6 bases). Trimming took 2 bases from V and 8 from J, leaving 13 bases between them. CDR1 SGHRS and CDR2 YFSETQ come from the germline V gene. The CDR3 covers 13 residues. The CDR3 protein is CASSLTGKEGYTF. The CDR3 DNA reads as TGCGCCAGCAGCTTAACAGGGAAGGAGGGCTACACCTTC.

At least ten counts were recorded for this clonotype. A single base separates this from a much larger clone, so it may be a read error. CDR3 in amino acids: CASSLDYAGIYERYF. The CDR3 coding sequence is TGTGCCAGCAGCTTAGATTATGCGGGAATTTACGAGCGGTACTTC. The chain carries TRBV11-2 and TRBJ2-7, with D maybe TRBD2 (6 bases). CDR3 size: 15 residues. From germline, CDR1 is SGHAT and CDR2 FQNNGV.

This clonotype has more than one count but fewer than ten. The gene calls are TRBV5-1 and TRBJ2-4; 9 bases match TRBD1. The CDR3 has 17 amino acids. Germline V gives CDR1 SGHRS, CDR2 YFSETQ. Trimming at V came to 4 bases and at J to 1 base, leaving 9 bases not matched to a gene. CDR3 DNA: TGCGCCAGCAGCGACTACAGGGGGCTGGGGGCCAAAAACATTCAGTACTTC. The encoded protein is CASSDYRGLGAKNIQYF.

This clonotype was observed a handful of times. A much bigger clone sits one base away, suggesting this may be a read error. The gene calls are TRBV6-1 and TRBJ2-7; 11 bases map to TRBD2. Germline CDR1 and CDR2: MNHNS and SASEGT. The CDR3 has 18 amino acids. With V trimmed by 3 bases and J by 2 bases, 12 bases remained unmatched. CDR3 sequence: CASSDFASGRTDPYEQYF. CDR3 bases: TGTGCCAGCAGTGACTTTGCTAGCGGGAGGACAGACCCCTACGAGCAGTACTTC.

This chain connects TRBV28 to TRBJ1-4; TRBD1 aligns across 7 bases. The CDR3 extends over 13 amino acids. Germline V gene lookup returns CDR1 MDHEN and CDR2 SYDVKM. V trimming: 5 bases; J trimming: 10 bases; junction bases outside the gene matches: 7. The CDR3 region has the DNA TGTGCCAGCAGTCGTCGGACAGGTGGAAAACTGTTTTTT. Its protein is CASSRRTGGKLFF.

This clonotype was seen ten or more times. The V call is TRBV7-9, the J call TRBJ2-7, with TRBD2 matching 11 bases. The V gene's germline CDR1 is SEHNR and CDR2 FQNEAQ (reference sequence). J lost 6 bases, V lost 3 bases, and 1 base had no gene match. The CDR3 has 13 amino acids. As DNA, the CDR3 is TGTGCCAGCAGCTTCGGGACTAGCGGCGAGCAGTACTTC. Translated, it gives CASSFGTSGEQYF.

The V and J genes are TRBV11-3 and TRBJ2-1, with 7 bases fitting TRBD2. After removal of 5 bases from V and 9 bases from J, the junction contained 4 bases not matched to a gene. Germline V gene lookup returns CDR1 SGHNT and CDR2 YENEEA. The CDR3 spans 12 residues. CDR3 DNA: TGTGCCAGCAGCGCCTCGGGAGGTGAGCAGTTCTTC. This codes for CASSASGGEQFF.

This clonotype was recorded many times. The gene calls are TRBV14 and TRBJ1-4; D may be TRBD1 (5 bases). The V gene lost 4 bases and the J gene lost 0 bases, with 12 bases spanning the gap. The CDR3 has 16 amino acids. Per the germline V gene, CDR1 is SGHDN and CDR2 is FVKESK. The CDR3 DNA reads TGTGCCAGCAGCCCACTAGGGACGGCAACTAATGAAAAACTGTTTTTT. It translates to CASSPLGTATNEKLFF. Together with reference TRBV14 and TRBJ1-4, the CDR3 gives the full variable domain: EAGVTQFPSHSVIEKGQTVTLRCDPISGHDNLYWYRRVMGKEIKFLLHFVKESKQDESGMPNNRFLAERTGGTYSTLKVQPAELEDSGVYFCASSPLGTATNEKLFFGSGTQLSVL.

In its sample, this clonotype was seen many times. V gene TRBV27 combines with J gene TRBJ1-2; D remains unclear. V was cut by 3 bases and J by 5 bases, with 10 bases left in between. Germline V CDR1 and CDR2: MNHEY, SMNVEV (reference sequence). This CDR3 comprises 13 residues. In DNA form, the CDR3 reads TGTGCCAGCAGTTTGACACAGATGTATGGCTACACCTTC. Translation: CASSLTQMYGYTF.

This sequence joins TRBV20-1 and TRBJ1-4; D uncertain. This CDR3 has 15 residues. The germline V gene has CDR1 DFQATT and CDR2 SNEGSKA (reference sequence). V was pared by 7 bases and J by 4 bases, with 19 bases between. The CDR3 here is CSVTSPRSGNEKLFF. CDR3 coding DNA: TGCAGTGTCACATCCCCCCGGTCGGGTAATGAAAAACTGTTTTTT.